This T cell receptor (beta chain) was retrieved from a study of blood T cell repertoires in COVID-19. Study background: Sites in the United States, Italy and Spain provided acute and convalescent COVID-19 samples. From T cells, B-cell-depleted T cells, or PBMCs came the material, which was cDNA or gDNA.

Losses at the gene ends were 8 bases for V and 5 bases for J; bases not matched to a gene: 7. Germline V CDR1 and CDR2: MNHEY, SMNVEV (reference sequence). The CDR3 runs 13 residues. Per the study methods: The authors estimated nucleated cell counts from reference gene primer amplification. Sequencing was performed with immunoSEQ multiplex PCR; in TCRdb, only in-frame clones are kept and a portion is missing. V and J calls and clone size are those listed in that table; D and trimming were worked out from the DNA. This table holds about 120,000 clones, 79% found once. The chain recombines TRBV27 with TRBJ2-7, with 9 positions matching TRBD1. The sample comprised peripheral blood. The sequence was obtained from a middle-aged man with active or convalescent COVID-19. The DNA of the CDR3 is TGTGCCAGCTCTGGGACAGGGACCAACGAGCAGTACTTC. Its protein product is CASSGTGTNEQYF.